Each of the 5 T cell receptor beta chains below was sequenced from the same sample in a study of T cell repertoires in cytomegalovirus infection. TCRdb passed the reads through MiXCR, listing each CDR3 protein once. Among some 320,000 distinct CDR3 sequences listed, 9.5% were seen once. Sequenced input: PBMCs. The receptors were gathered from a human donor in good health (CMV status not recorded). Some clones in this sample may be carry-over from other donors' samples.

This clonotype was detected a few times. This chain links TRBV27 with TRBJ2-3; 10 bases match TRBD2. The length of the CDR3 is 14 residues. Germline trimming cut 6 bases from V and 4 bases from J; bases unmatched to any gene: 4. Germline assignment: CDR1 MNHEY and CDR2 SMNVEV (reference sequence). CDR3 sequence reads: CASSLSGRSDTQYF. The CDR3 nucleotides are TGTGCCAGCAGCCTTAGCGGGAGGTCAGATACGCAGTATTTT.

This clonotype was counted ten times or more. CDR3 loop: CANLTSGTDTQYF. For the CDR3, the DNA is TGTGCCAACCTAACTAGCGGCACAGATACGCAGTATTTT. This chain connects TRBV12-3 or TRBV12-4 to TRBJ2-3; 7 positions agree with TRBD2. This CDR3 is built from 13 residues. Trimming removed 10 bases from V and 1 base from J; junction bases left unmatched: 5.

This clonotype was detected many times. V is TRBV19 and J is TRBJ2-3; maybe TRBD2 (5 bases). V shed 4 bases and J shed 2 bases, with 10 bases lying between them. The germline V gene has CDR1 LNHDA and CDR2 SQIVND (reference sequence). There are 14 residues in the CDR3. The CDR3 loop is CASSNRGATDTQYF. In nucleotides, the CDR3 is TGTGCCAGTAGTAACCGGGGAGCCACAGATACGCAGTATTTT.

This clonotype has more than one count but fewer than ten. This chain joins TRBV12-3 or TRBV12-4 and TRBJ2-3; D not resolved. With 3 bases removed from V and 2 bases from J, the gap between germline ends came to 12 bases. The CDR3 sequence is 15 residues long. CDR3 DNA sequence: TGTGCCAGCAGTTTTAGCCCGTCAAACACAGATACGCAGTATTTT. Protein product: CASSFSPSNTDTQYF.

This clonotype was observed a handful of times. The chain recombines TRBV20-1 with TRBJ1-1; D perhaps matches TRBD1 (6 bases). The CDR3 totals 14 residues. V gave up 6 bases and J gave up 7 bases, with 21 bases separating them. Germline V CDR1 and CDR2: DFQATT, SNEGSKA (reference sequence). CDR3 region: CSAEDQGLWGEAFF. CDR3 nucleotides: TGCAGTGCGGAAGATCAGGGGCTTTGGGGTGAAGCTTTCTTT.